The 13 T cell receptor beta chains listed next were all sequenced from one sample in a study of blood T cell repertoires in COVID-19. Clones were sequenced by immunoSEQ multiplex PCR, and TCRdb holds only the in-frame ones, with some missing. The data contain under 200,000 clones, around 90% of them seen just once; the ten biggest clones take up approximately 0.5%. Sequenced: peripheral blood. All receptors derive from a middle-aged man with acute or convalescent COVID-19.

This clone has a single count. The CDR3 sequence: CASSSDREGRGYTF. The CDR3 DNA sequence: TGTGCCAGTAGTTCGGACAGGGAAGGACGTGGCTACACCTTC. This sequence joins TRBV19 and TRBJ1-2; 8 bases align to TRBD1. The germline gives CDR1 LNHDA, CDR2 SQIVND (reference sequence). Germline trimming cut 5 bases from V and 7 bases from J; bases unmatched to any gene: 9. The CDR3 is 14 residues long.

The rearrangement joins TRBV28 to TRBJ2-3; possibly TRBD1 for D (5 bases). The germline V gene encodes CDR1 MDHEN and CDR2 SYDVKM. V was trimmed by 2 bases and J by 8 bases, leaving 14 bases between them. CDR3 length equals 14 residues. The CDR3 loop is CASSLERGERTQYF. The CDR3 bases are TGTGCCAGCAGTTTAGAAAGGGGTGAGCGTACGCAGTATTTT.

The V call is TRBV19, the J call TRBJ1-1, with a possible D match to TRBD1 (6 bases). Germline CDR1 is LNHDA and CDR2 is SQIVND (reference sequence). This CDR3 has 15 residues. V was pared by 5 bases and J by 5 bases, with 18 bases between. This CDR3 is CASSPGDTYRTEAFF. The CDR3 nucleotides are TGTGCCAGTAGTCCCGGGGACACCTACCGTACTGAAGCTTTCTTT. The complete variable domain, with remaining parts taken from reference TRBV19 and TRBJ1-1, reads DGGITQSPKYLFRKEGQNVTLSCEQNLNHDAMYWYRQDPGQGLRLIYYSQIVNDFQKGDIAEGYSVSREKKESFPLTVTSAQKNPTAFYLCASSPGDTYRTEAFFGQGTRLTVV.

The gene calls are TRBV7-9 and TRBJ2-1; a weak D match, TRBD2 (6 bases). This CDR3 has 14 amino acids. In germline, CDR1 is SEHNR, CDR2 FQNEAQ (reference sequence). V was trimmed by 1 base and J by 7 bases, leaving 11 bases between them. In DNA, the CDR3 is TGTGCCAGCAGCTTAGGTCTCAGCGGGAATGAGCAGTTCTTC. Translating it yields CASSLGLSGNEQFF.

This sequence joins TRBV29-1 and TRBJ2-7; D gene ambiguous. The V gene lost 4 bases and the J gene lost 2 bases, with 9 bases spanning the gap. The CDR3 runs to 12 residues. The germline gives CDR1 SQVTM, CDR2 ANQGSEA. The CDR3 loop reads CSVVERTYEQYF. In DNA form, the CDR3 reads TGCAGCGTTGTGGAGCGAACCTACGAGCAGTACTTC.

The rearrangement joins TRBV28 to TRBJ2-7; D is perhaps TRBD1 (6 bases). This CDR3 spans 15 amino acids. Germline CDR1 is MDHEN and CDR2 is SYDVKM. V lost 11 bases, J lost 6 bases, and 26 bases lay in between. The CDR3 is CASQGRIPIISEQYF. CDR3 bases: TGTGCCTCACAGGGACGGATACCCATTATCAGCGAGCAGTACTTC.

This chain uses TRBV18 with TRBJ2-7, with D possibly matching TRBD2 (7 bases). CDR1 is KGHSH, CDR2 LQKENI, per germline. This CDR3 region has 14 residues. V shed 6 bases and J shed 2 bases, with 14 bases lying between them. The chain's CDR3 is CASSGGGTTYEQYV. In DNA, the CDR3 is TGTGCCAGCTCGGGAGGGGGGACCACCTACGAGCAGTACGTC.

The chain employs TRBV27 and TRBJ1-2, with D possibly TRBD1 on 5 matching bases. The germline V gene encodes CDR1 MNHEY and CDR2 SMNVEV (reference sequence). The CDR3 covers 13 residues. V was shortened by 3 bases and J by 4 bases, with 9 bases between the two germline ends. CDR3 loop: CASSLEGRYGYTF. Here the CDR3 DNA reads TGTGCCAGCAGTTTGGAGGGACGCTATGGCTACACCTTC.

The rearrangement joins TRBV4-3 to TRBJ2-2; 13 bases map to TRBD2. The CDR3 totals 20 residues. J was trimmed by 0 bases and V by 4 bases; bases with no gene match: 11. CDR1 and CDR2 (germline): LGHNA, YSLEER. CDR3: CASSLRRLAGGSANTGELFF. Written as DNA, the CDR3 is TGCGCCAGCAGCCTAAGGCGACTAGCGGGGGGATCCGCGAACACCGGGGAGCTGTTTTTT.

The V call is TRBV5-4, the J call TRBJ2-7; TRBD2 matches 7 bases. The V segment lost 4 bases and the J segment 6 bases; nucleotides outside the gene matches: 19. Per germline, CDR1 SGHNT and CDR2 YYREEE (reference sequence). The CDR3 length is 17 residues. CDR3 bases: TGTGCCAGCAGCGAGGTCCTAGCGGAGGCAGCTAGGGGCGAGCAGTACTTC. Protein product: CASSEVLAEAARGEQYF.

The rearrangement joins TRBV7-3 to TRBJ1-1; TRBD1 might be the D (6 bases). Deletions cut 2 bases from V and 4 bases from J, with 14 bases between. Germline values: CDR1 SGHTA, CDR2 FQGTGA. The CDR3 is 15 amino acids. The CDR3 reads CASSLVPGAGTEAFF. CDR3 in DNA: TGTGCCAGCAGCTTAGTTCCAGGGGCGGGCACTGAAGCTTTCTTT. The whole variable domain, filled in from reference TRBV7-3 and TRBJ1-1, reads GAGVSQTPSNKVTEKGKYVELRCDPISGHTALYWYRQSLGQGPEFLIYFQGTGAADDSGLPNDRFFAVRPEGSVSTLKIQRTERGDSAVYLCASSLVPGAGTEAFFGQGTRLTVV.

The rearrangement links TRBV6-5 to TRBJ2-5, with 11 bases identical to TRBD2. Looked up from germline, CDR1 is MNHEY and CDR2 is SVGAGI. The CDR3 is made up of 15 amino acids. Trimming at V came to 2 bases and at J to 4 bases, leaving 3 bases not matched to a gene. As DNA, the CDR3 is TGTGCCAGCAGTTACATAGCGGGGGGGGGAGAGACCCAGTACTTC. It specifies CASSYIAGGGETQYF.

CDR3 sequence reads: CAWSDRVSNQPQHF. DNA for the CDR3: TGTGCCTGGAGTGACAGGGTAAGCAATCAGCCCCAGCATTTT. The chain employs TRBV30 and TRBJ1-5, with a tentative D call TRBD1 (6 bases). CDR3 size: 14 residues. Trimming removed 1 base from V and 1 base from J, with 8 bases in between. Germline lookup yields CDR1 GTSNPN and CDR2 SVGIG (reference sequence).